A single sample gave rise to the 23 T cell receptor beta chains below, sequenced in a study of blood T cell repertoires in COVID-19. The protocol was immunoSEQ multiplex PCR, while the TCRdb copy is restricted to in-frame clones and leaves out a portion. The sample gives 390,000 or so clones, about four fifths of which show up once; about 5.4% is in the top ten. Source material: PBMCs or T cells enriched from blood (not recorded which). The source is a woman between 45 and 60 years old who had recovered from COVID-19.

CDR3 region: CASSYSKGGSNNEQFF. The DNA for the CDR3 is TGTGCCAGCAGTTACTCGAAGGGAGGGAGTAACAATGAGCAGTTCTTC. The chain employs TRBV6-6 and TRBJ2-1, with TRBD2 matching 7 bases. The CDR3 totals 16 residues. Germline V lookup: CDR1 MNHNY, CDR2 SVGAGI (reference sequence). Trimming at V came to 0 bases and at J to 5 bases, leaving 7 bases not matched to a gene.

The CDR3 nucleotides are TGTGCCAGCAGTTCTAGATTTGCGAACACCGGGGAGCTGTTTTTT. It is translated as CASSSRFANTGELFF. The gene calls are TRBV28 and TRBJ2-2; the D is unclear. The V gene lost 4 bases and the J gene lost 0 bases, with 9 bases spanning the gap. This CDR3 spans 15 amino acids. Germline-derived CDR1 and CDR2 are MDHEN and SYDVKM.

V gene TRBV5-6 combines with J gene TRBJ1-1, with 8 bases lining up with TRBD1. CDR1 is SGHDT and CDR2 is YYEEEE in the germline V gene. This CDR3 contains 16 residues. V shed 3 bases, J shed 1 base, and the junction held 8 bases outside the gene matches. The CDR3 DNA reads TGTGCCAGCAGCTCCGGGACAGGTACCAAGAACACTGAAGCTTTCTTT. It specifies CASSSGTGTKNTEAFF.

The CDR3 nucleotides read TGTGCCAGCAGCTTCCAAGAAGGGGTTCCCCTCCACTTT. Amino acid sequence: CASSFQEGVPLHF. The V call is TRBV7-9, the J call TRBJ1-6, with D perhaps matching TRBD1 (5 bases). Per germline, CDR1 SEHNR and CDR2 FQNEAQ (reference sequence). The CDR3 spans 13 residues. V gave up 3 bases and J gave up 13 bases, with 13 bases separating them. The full variable domain, in which reference TRBV7-9 and TRBJ1-6 provide the parts outside the CDR3, is DTGVSQNPRHKITKRGQNVTFRCDPISEHNRLYWYRQTLGQGPEFLTYFQNEAQLEKSRLLSDRFSAERPKGSFSTLEIQRTEQGDSAMYLCASSFQEGVPLHFGNGTRLTVT.

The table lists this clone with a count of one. The CDR3 reads CSVEDVGGGGLVANYGYTF. Here the CDR3 DNA reads TGCAGCGTTGAAGATGTAGGAGGGGGGGGTTTAGTAGCTAACTATGGCTACACCTTC. The chain couples TRBV29-1 to TRBJ1-2; weak D call: TRBD1 (6 bases). Germline V lookup: CDR1 SQVTM, CDR2 ANQGSEA. The germline V and J ends were trimmed by 0 bases and 0 bases, with 23 bases remaining between them. The CDR3 has 19 amino acids.

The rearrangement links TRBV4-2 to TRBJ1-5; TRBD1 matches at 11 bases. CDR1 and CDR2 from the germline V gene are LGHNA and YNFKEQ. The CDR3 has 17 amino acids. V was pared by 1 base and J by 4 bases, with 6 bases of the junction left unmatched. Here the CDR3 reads CASSQGTGGGGNQPQHF. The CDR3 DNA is TGTGCCAGCAGCCAAGGGACAGGGGGCGGAGGAAATCAGCCCCAGCATTTT.

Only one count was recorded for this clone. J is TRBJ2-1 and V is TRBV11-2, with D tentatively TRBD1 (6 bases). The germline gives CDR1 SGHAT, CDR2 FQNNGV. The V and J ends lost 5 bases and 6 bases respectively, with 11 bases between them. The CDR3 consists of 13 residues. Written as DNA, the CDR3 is TGTGCCAGCAGCCCAGGGGTTGCCAATGAGCAGTTCTTC. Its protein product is CASSPGVANEQFF.

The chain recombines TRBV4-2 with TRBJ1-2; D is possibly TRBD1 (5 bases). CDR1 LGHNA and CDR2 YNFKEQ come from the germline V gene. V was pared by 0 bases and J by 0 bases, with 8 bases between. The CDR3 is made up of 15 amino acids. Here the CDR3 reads CASSQDTGANYGYTF. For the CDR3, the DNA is TGTGCCAGCAGCCAAGATACGGGGGCTAACTATGGCTACACCTTC.

CDR3 sequence reads: CASTLTVNTEAFF. In nucleotides, the CDR3 is TGTGCCAGCACCCTGACAGTGAACACTGAAGCTTTCTTT. The chain has TRBV12-3 or TRBV12-4 and TRBJ1-1; a possible D gene is TRBD1 (5 bases). Trimming pared 7 bases from V and 0 bases from J, leaving 9 bases between. CDR3 length equals 13 residues.

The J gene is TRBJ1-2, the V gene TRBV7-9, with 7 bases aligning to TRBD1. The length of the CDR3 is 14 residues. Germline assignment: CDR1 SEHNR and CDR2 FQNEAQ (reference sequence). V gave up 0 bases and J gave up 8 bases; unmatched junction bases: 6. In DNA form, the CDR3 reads TGTGCCAGCAGCTTAGCAGAGGGGGCGGGAGGCTACACCTTC. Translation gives CASSLAEGAGGYTF.

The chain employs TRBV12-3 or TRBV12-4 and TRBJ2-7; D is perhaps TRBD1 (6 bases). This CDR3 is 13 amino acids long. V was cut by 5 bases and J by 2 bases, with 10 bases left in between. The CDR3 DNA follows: TGTGCCAGCAGTCCCGGGACAACCTACGAGCAGTACTTC. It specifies CASSPGTTYEQYF.

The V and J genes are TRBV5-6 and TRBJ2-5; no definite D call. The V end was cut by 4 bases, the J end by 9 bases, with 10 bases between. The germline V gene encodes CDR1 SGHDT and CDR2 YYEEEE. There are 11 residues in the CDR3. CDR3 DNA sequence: TGTGCCAGCAGCCGGCGTGAGGCCCAGTACTTC. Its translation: CASSRREAQYF.

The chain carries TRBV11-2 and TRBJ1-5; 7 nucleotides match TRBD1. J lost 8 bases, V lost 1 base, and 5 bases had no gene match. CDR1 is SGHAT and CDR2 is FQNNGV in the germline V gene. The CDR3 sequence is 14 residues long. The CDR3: CASSLGGGREPQHF. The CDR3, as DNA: TGTGCCAGCAGCTTAGGAGGGGGCAGAGAGCCCCAGCATTTT.

CDR3 DNA sequence: TGTGCCAGCACCTCCAGCCGGCAGGGTAATTCACCCCTCCACTTT. Translating it yields CASTSSRQGNSPLHF. The chain recombines TRBV5-5 with TRBJ1-6; D might be TRBD1 (5 bases). The CDR3 extends over 15 amino acids. Trimming took off 6 bases at V and 6 bases at J, with 16 bases between the two ends. Germline loops: CDR1 SGHKS, CDR2 YYEKEE (reference sequence).

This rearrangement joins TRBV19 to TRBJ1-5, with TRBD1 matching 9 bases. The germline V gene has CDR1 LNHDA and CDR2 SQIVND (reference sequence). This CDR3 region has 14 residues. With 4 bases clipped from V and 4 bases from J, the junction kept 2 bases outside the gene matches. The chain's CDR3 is CASSKTGGNQPQHF. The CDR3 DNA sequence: TGTGCCAGTAGTAAGACAGGGGGTAATCAGCCCCAGCATTTT.

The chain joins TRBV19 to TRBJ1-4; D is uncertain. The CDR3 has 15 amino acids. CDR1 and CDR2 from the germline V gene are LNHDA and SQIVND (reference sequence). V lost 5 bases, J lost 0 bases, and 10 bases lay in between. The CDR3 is CASSVTAATNEKLFF. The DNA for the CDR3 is TGTGCCAGTAGTGTTACAGCAGCAACTAATGAAAAACTGTTTTTT.

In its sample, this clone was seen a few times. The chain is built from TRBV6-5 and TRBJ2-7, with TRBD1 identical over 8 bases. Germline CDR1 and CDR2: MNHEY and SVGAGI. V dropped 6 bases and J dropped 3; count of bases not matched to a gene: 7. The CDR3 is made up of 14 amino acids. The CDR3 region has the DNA TGTGCCAGCAGCTCACGACAGGGGATCTACGAGCAGTACTTC. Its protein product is CASSSRQGIYEQYF.

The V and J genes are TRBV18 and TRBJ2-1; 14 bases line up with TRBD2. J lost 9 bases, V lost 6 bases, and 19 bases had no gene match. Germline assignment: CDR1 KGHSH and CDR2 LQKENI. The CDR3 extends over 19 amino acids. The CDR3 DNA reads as TGTGCCAGCTCGCCGACCTCGACTAGCGGGGGGGCAGTGTTCAGTGAGCAGTTCTTC. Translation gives CASSPTSTSGGAVFSEQFF.

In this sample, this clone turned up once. The CDR3 bases are TGTGCCAGCAGCTCCCGGGACAGGGCCCACACCATATATTTT. Protein product: CASSSRDRAHTIYF. The V and J genes are TRBV7-9 and TRBJ1-3; 9 nucleotides align to TRBD1. J gave up 8 bases and V 4 bases, and 6 bases lay outside the gene matches. Germline V gene sequence: CDR1 SEHNR, CDR2 FQNEAQ (reference sequence). The CDR3 consists of 14 residues.

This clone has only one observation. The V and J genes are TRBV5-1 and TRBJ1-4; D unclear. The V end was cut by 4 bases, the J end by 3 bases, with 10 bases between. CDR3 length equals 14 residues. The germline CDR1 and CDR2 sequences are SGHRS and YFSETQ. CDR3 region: CASSPQGANEKLFF. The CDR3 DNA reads TGCGCCAGCAGCCCACAAGGAGCTAATGAAAAACTGTTTTTT.

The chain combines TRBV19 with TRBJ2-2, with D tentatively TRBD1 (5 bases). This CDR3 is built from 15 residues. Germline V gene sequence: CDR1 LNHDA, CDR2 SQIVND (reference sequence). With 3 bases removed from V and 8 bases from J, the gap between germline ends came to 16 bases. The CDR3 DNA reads TGTGCCAGTAGTATTCTCGTCCAGGGTGGGGGGGAGCTGTTTTTT. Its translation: CASSILVQGGGELFF. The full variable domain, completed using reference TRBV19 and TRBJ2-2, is DGGITQSPKYLFRKEGQNVTLSCEQNLNHDAMYWYRQDPGQGLRLIYYSQIVNDFQKGDIAEGYSVSREKKESFPLTVTSAQKNPTAFYLCASSILVQGGGELFFGEGSRLTVL.

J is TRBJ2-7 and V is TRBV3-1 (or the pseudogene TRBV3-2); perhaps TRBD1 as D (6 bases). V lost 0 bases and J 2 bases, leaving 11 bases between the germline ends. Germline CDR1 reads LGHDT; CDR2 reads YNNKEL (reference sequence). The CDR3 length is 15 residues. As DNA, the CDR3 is TGTGCCAGCAGCCAAGACAGGGGATGCCCCTACGAGCAGTACTTC. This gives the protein CASSQDRGCPYEQYF.

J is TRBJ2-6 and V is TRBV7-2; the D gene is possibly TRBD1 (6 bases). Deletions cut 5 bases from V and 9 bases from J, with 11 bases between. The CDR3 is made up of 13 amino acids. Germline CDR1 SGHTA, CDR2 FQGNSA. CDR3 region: CASSMDSFNVLTF. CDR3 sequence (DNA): TGTGCCAGCAGCATGGACAGTTTCAACGTCCTGACTTTC.